The 9 T cell receptor beta chains presented below share a single source sample, sequenced in a study of T cells in women clearing cervical HPV infection. Using immunoSEQ multiplex PCR, the repertoire was profiled, and TCRdb retains in-frame clones only, with some absent. In all, the sample yields 36,000 or so clones. The material sequenced was blood buffy coat. The receptors were sampled from a woman aged 18 to 75 with a cervical HPV16 infection that either progressed to CIN3+ or cleared (not recorded which).

Remarks on this clone: The read gets to within 3 residues of the CDR3 end, and the germline J gene fills in the rest. The chain is built from TRBV30 and TRBJ2-3; D might be TRBD2 (5 bases). There are 14 residues in the CDR3. Germline values: CDR1 GTSNPN, CDR2 SVGIG (reference sequence). The DNA read from the CDR3 is TGTGCCTGGAGTGCACAGAGCGGAAATCAGCCG. It yields the protein CAWSAQSGNQP. The entire CDR3 protein is CAWSAQSGNQPQYF.

CDR3 sequence reads: CASSSRQGVLSEAFF. CDR3 bases read: TGTGCCAGCAGTTCCCGACAGGGTGTTCTTTCTGAA. The V and J genes are TRBV28 and TRBJ1-1; TRBD1 matches at 7 bases. Coverage ceases 3 residues before the CDR3 finishes, and the germline J gene fills in the end. Germline loops: CDR1 MDHEN, CDR2 SYDVKM. With 4 bases clipped from V and 6 bases from J, the junction kept 11 bases outside the gene matches. The CDR3 has 15 residues.

As concerns this clone: The CDR3 goes on 3 residues after the read ends, and that part is filled in from the germline J gene. The V gene is TRBV4-2, the J gene TRBJ2-7, with D perhaps TRBD1 (6 bases). The CDR3 runs to 14 residues. CDR1 LGHNA and CDR2 YNFKEQ come from the germline V gene. Trimming removed 5 bases from V and 2 bases from J, with 13 bases in between. This CDR3 reads CASSSSTGTYEQYF. The part of the CDR3 DNA that was read is TGTGCCAGCAGCTCTTCGACAGGTACCTACGAG.

As regards this clone: The CDR3 extends 3 residues past the end of the read, so its final part is completed from the germline J gene. The gene calls are TRBV20-1 and TRBJ2-7; a weak D match, TRBD1 (5 bases). With 5 bases removed from V and 4 bases from J, the gap between germline ends came to 12 bases. CDR3 length: 12 residues. Looked up from germline, CDR1 is DFQATT and CDR2 is SNEGSKA (reference sequence). The CDR3 reads CSAPDTDYEQYF. The part of the CDR3 DNA that was read is TGCAGTGCTCCGGACACCGATTACGAG.

About this clone: The read is 3 residues too short to cover the CDR3 end, so that end is filled in from the germline J gene. This sequence joins TRBV6-1 and TRBJ2-2; TRBD1 aligns across 7 bases. After removal of 2 bases from V and 6 bases from J, the junction contained 6 bases not matched to a gene. The germline V gene has CDR1 MNHNS and CDR2 SASEGT. CDR3 length: 15 amino acids. CDR3: CASSEYAGGSGELFF. The sequenced CDR3 bases are TGTGCCAGCAGTGAATACGCAGGGGGATCCGGGGAG.

Worth noting for this clone: The read is 3 residues too short to cover the CDR3 end, so that end is filled in from the germline J gene. The rearrangement uses TRBV7-8 and TRBJ1-1; 8 nucleotides align to TRBD1. The CDR3 has 15 amino acids. Germline CDR1 and CDR2: SGHVS and FQNEAQ. The V and J ends lost 5 bases and 3 bases, in that order; junction bases with no gene match: 8. CDR3 bases read: TGTGCCAGCAGCATCGGACAGGGCGGGGACACTGAA. As protein: CASSIGQGGDTE. The complete CDR3 sequence is CASSIGQGGDTEAFF.

CDR3 amino acids: CSSTDRGGVGYTF. Partial CDR3 DNA: TGCAGTAGTACCGACAGGGGGGGCGTCGGC. V is TRBV20-1 and J is TRBJ1-2; 9 bases fit TRBD1. The CDR3 is cut off 3 residues early in the read; its end comes from the germline J gene. The CDR3 contains 13 residues. Germline-derived CDR1 and CDR2 are DFQATT and SNEGSKA (reference sequence).

Concerning this clone: The read ends 3 residues before the CDR3 terminus; that terminus is restored from the germline J gene. The chain employs TRBV11-2 and TRBJ2-5, with a weak D call TRBD2 (5 bases). Germline V CDR1 and CDR2: SGHAT, FQNNGV. With 0 bases removed from V and 5 bases from J, the gap between germline ends came to 13 bases. CDR3 length: 15 amino acids. The sequenced CDR3 bases are TGTGCCAGCAGCTTAGATGGGTCGGAGCGGGAGACC. Its translation is CASSLDGSERET. The CDR3 in its entirety is CASSLDGSERETQYF.

The sequenced part of the CDR3 DNA is TGTGCCAGCAGCTTGGGGGACAGGGCCCGTGGC. This encodes CASSLGDRARG. The entire CDR3 protein reads CASSLGDRARGYTF. The chain combines TRBV7-2 with TRBJ1-2, with 9 bases matching TRBD1. The CDR3 is cut off 3 residues early in the read; its end comes from the germline J gene. With V trimmed by 3 bases and J by 7 bases, 6 bases remained unmatched. CDR3 length: 14 residues. CDR1 is SGHTA, CDR2 FQGNSA, per germline.